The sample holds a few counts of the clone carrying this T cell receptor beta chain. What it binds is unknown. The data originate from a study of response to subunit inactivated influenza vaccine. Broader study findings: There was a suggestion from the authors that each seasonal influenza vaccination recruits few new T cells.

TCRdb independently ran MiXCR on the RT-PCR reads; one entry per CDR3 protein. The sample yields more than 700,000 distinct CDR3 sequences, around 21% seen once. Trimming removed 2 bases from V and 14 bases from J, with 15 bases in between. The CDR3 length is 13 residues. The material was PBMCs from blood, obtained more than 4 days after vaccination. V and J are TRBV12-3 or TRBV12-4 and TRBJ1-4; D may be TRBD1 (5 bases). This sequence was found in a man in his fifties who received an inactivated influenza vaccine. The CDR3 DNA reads TGTGCCAGCAGTTTACGGTCGGGGCGGGGGCTGTTTTTT. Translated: CASSLRSGRGLFF.